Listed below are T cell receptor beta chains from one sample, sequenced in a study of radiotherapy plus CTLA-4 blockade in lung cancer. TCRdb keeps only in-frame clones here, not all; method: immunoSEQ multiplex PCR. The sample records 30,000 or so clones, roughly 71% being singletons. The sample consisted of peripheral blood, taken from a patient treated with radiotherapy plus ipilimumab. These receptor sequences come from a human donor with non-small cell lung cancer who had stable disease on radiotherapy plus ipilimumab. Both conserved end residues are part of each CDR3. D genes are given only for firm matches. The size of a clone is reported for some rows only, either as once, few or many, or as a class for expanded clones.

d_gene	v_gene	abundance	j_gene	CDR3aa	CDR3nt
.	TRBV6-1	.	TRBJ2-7	CASSADHYFAQTF	TGTGCCAGCAGTGCCGACCACTACTTCGCCCAGACCTTC
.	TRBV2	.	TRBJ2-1	CASSGLASRSYNEQFF	TGTGCCAGCAGTGGGCTAGCAAGTCGATCCTACAATGAGCAGTTCTTC
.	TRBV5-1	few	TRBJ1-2	CASSSRAGIYGYTF	TGCGCCAGCAGCTCCCGGGCTGGGATCTATGGCTACACCTTC
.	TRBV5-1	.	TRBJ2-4	CASSRDMAKNIQYF	TGCGCCAGCAGCCGCGACATGGCCAAAAACATTCAGTACTTC
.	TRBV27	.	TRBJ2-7	CASGGQRSYEQYF	TGTGCCAGCGGAGGACAGCGCTCCTACGAGCAGTACTTC
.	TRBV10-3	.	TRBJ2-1	CAISDPQGGSYNEQFF	TGTGCCATCAGCGATCCCCAGGGGGGGTCCTACAATGAGCAGTTCTTC
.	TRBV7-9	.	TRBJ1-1	CASSLGMNTEAFF	TGTGCCAGCAGCTTAGGAATGAACACTGAAGCTTTCTTT
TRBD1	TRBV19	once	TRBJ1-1	CASSIVTGGNTEAFF	TGTGCCAGTAGTATAGTAACAGGGGGGAACACTGAAGCTTTCTTT
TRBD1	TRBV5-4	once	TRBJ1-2	CASSWGEDRARYGYTF	TGTGCCAGCAGCTGGGGCGAGGACAGGGCGCGGTATGGCTACACCTTC
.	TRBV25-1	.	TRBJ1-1	CASSESRGEAFF	TGTGCCAGCAGTGAATCTCGGGGTGAAGCTTTCTTT
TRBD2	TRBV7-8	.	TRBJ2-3	CASSWTPSGTTDTQYF	TGTGCCAGCAGCTGGACACCTAGCGGAACCACAGATACGCAGTATTTT
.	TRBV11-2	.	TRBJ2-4	CASSSRLAKNIQYF	TGTGCCAGCAGCTCTCGGCTAGCCAAAAACATTCAGTACTTC
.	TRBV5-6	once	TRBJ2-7	CASRATGDEQYF	TGTGCCAGTAGGGCGACAGGAGACGAGCAGTACTTC
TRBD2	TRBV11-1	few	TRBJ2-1	CASSQLAGGSNEQFF	TGTGCCAGCAGCCAACTAGCGGGAGGTAGCAATGAGCAGTTCTTC
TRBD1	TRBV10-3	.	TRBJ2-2	CATRQGDTGELFF	TGTGCCACCAGACAGGGGGATACCGGGGAGCTGTTTTTT
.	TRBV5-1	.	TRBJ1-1	CASSPGVGNSRTEAFF	TGCGCCAGCAGCCCCGGGGTGGGCAACAGTAGGACTGAAGCTTTCTTT
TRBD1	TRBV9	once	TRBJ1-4	CASSADWDSPTNEKLFF	TGTGCCAGCAGCGCCGACTGGGACAGCCCAACTAATGAAAAACTGTTTTTT
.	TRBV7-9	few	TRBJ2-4	CASSDSGKNIQYF	TGTGCCAGCAGCGACAGCGGGAAAAACATTCAGTACTTC
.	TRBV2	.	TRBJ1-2	CASFRQVVAYGYTF	TGTGCCAGCTTTAGGCAGGTGGTAGCCTATGGCTACACCTTC
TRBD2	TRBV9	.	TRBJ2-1	CASSLGTSGISEQFF	TGTGCCAGCAGCCTTGGGACTAGCGGGATCAGTGAGCAGTTCTTC
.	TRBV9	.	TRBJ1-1	CASSVDWGDMNTEAFF	TGTGCCAGCAGCGTAGATTGGGGGGATATGAACACTGAAGCTTTCTTT
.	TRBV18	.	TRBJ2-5	CASSPRQETQYF	TGTGCCAGCTCACCCCGTCAAGAGACCCAGTACTTC
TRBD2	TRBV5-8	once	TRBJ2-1	CASSSRLLAGGSYNEQFF	TGTGCCAGCAGCTCCAGACTACTAGCGGGAGGCTCCTACAATGAGCAGTTCTTC
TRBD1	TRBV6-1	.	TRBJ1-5	CASRTGTGDQPQHF	TGTGCCAGCAGAACCGGGACAGGGGATCAGCCCCAGCATTTT
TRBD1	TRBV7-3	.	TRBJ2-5	CASSSGQQETQYF	TGTGCCAGCAGCTCGGGACAGCAAGAGACCCAGTACTTC
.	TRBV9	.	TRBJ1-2	CASSVGWGRGYGYTF	TGTGCCAGCAGCGTAGGGTGGGGCAGGGGCTATGGCTACACCTTC
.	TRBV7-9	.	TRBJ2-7	CASSSTGYEQYF	TGTGCCAGCAGCTCTACAGGGTACGAGCAGTACTTC
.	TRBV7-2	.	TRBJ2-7	CASSFSRGSSYEQYF	TGTGCCAGCAGCTTCTCGAGGGGAAGCTCCTACGAGCAGTACTTC
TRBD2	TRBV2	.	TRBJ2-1	CASSDHSSGSTNEQFF	TGTGCCAGCAGTGACCATTCTAGCGGGAGTACCAATGAGCAGTTCTTC
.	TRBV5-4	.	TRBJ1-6	CASSLIEDRTLHF	TGTGCCAGCAGCTTGATAGAAGACCGGACCCTCCACTTT
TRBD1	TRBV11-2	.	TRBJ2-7	CASSLVFQGAYEQYF	TGTGCCAGCAGCTTAGTTTTCCAGGGGGCCTACGAGCAGTACTTC
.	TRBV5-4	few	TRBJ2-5	CASSPGPTGETQYF	TGTGCCAGCAGCCCGGGCCCTACCGGGGAGACCCAGTACTTC
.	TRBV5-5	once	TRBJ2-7	CASSLAGVSSYEQYF	TGTGCCAGCAGCCTTGCCGGGGTGAGCTCCTACGAGCAGTACTTC